These T cell receptor beta chains were read from a single sample in a study of T cells in Graves' hyperthyroidism and ophthalmopathy. MiXCR was run by TCRdb on the multiplex PCR reads, yielding one entry per CDR3 protein. In the table there are around 350,000 distinct CDR3 sequences, roughly 25% of which are singletons. The sequenced sample was blood. These receptors were taken from a man aged 50-59 years with Graves' hyperthyroidism. The CDR3 runs from the conserved cysteine through the conserved F or W. The order of the fields is V gene, D gene, clone size, J gene, CDR3 DNA, CDR3 protein. The D gene is left open where the match is weak. The listing skips clone size in some rows; elsewhere it reads once, few, many or a size class.

TRBV4-1,.,.,TRBJ2-5,TGCGCCAGCAGCCAAGAGGATGTCGGCCGGGGTGTTCAAGAGACCCAGTACTTC,CASSQEDVGRGVQETQYF
TRBV5-1,.,few,TRBJ2-4,TGCGCCAGCAGCTTGGGACAGGACCGAGCCAAAAACATTCAGTACTTC,CASSLGQDRAKNIQYF
TRBV28,TRBD2,.,TRBJ2-1,TGTGCCAGCAGCCGTCCACGGGGGGGCAATGAGCAGTTCTTC,CASSRPRGGNEQFF
TRBV3-1,.,few,TRBJ1-2,TGTGCCAGCAGCCCATATCGACAGCGAAGCACTAACTATGGCTACACCTTC,CASSPYRQRSTNYGYTF
TRBV18,TRBD2,.,TRBJ2-7,TGTGCCAGCTCCCTGGGACTAGCGGGAGAGTTAGTGCAGTACTTC,CASSLGLAGELVQYF
TRBV6-6,TRBD2,.,TRBJ2-1,TGTGCCAGCAGTTACGGAGCGGGAGGGCCCCGTGAGCAGTTCTTC,CASSYGAGGPREQFF
TRBV12-3/TRBV12-4,.,.,TRBJ2-2,TGTGCCGGCAGGGAGAGGAACGGGGAGCTGTTTTTT,CAGRERNGELFF
TRBV2,.,many,TRBJ2-1,TGTGCCAGTCAGAATAACAATGAGCAGTTCTTC,CASQNNNEQFF
TRBV3-1,.,few,TRBJ2-7,TGTGCCAGCAGCCAAGATCTGGCTAGCGAGGGACCGGACGAGCAGTACTTC,CASSQDLASEGPDEQYF
TRBV12-5,.,.,TRBJ1-2,TGTGCTAGTGGTTTGGGGGGGGGAGACAGGTATGGCTACACCTTC,CASGLGGGDRYGYTF
TRBV7-9,TRBD2,many,TRBJ2-7,TGTGCCAGCAGCCCGAGGACTAGCGGGAGGGTAGAACCCTACGAGCAGTACTTC,CASSPRTSGRVEPYEQYF
TRBV6-1,.,few,TRBJ2-5,TGTGCCAGCAGTTCGAACGCCCAAGAGACCCAGTACTTC,CASSSNAQETQYF
TRBV27,.,few,TRBJ2-7,TGTGCCAGCAGTTACAGCTACCGGGACGAGCAGTACTTC,CASSYSYRDEQYF
TRBV28,.,many,TRBJ1-1,TGTGCCAGCCTCGCAGGGAACACTGAAGCTTTCTTT,CASLAGNTEAFF
TRBV27,TRBD1,.,TRBJ2-7,TGTGCCAGCAGTGAAGGGACAGCTTACTACGAGCAGTACTTC,CASSEGTAYYEQYF
TRBV11-2,.,.,TRBJ2-7,TGTGCCAGCAGCTCCCCCTCCCAGCGGTCCTACGAGCAGTACTTC,CASSSPSQRSYEQYF
TRBV20-1,TRBD2,.,TRBJ2-1,TGCAGTGCTAAGGATCAGCGGGAATACTACAATGAGCAGTTCTTC,CSAKDQREYYNEQFF
TRBV6-1,TRBD1,.,TRBJ2-3,TGTGCCAGCATCGAAGGGGGCGCTGGAACAGATACGCAGTATTTT,CASIEGGAGTDTQYF
TRBV28,.,few,TRBJ1-5,TGTGCCAGCAGACCAGACAGTATCAGGCCCCAGCATTTT,CASRPDSIRPQHF
TRBV28,.,few,TRBJ2-6,TGTGCCAGCACCTTAGCTGGGGCCAACGTCCTGACTTTC,CASTLAGANVLTF
TRBV3-1,.,.,TRBJ2-1,TGTGCCAGCAGCCAAGCGGGAAATGTCAATGAGCAGTTCTTC,CASSQAGNVNEQFF
TRBV12-3/TRBV12-4,.,few,TRBJ1-1,TGTGCCAGCAGTACACAGGGCTCGAACACTGAAGCTTTCTTT,CASSTQGSNTEAFF
TRBV5-1,.,few,TRBJ2-3,TGCGCCAGCAGCTTGGCATTAGCAGGAGATACGCAGTATTTT,CASSLALAGDTQYF
TRBV9,.,.,TRBJ1-1,TGTGCCAGCAGCCATCTGGTCGTAGACACTGAAGCTTTCTTT,CASSHLVVDTEAFF
TRBV28,TRBD2,.,TRBJ2-2,TGTGCCAGCACCGGGACTAGCGGGAGTGGGGAGCTGTTTTTT,CASTGTSGSGELFF
TRBV28,TRBD1,many,TRBJ2-7,TGTGCCAGCAGCTTCGGGACAGGGGGCTACGAGCAGTACTTC,CASSFGTGGYEQYF
TRBV30,.,few,TRBJ2-1,TGTGCCTGGAGTTTGGGGGCGCGGGACAATGAGCAGTTCTTC,CAWSLGARDNEQFF
TRBV7-3,.,few,TRBJ1-1,TGTGCCAGCAGCTCCTCTTCGAACACTGAAGCTTTCTTT,CASSSSSNTEAFF
TRBV7-3,.,.,TRBJ2-5,TGTGCCAGCAGCTTAAATGGGTACCAAGAGACCCAGTACTTC,CASSLNGYQETQYF
TRBV5-1,.,few,TRBJ2-1,TGCGCCAGCAGCGCCAGCGGAGCCTACAATGAGCAGTTCTTC,CASSASGAYNEQFF